This entry concerns a single T cell receptor beta chain. The specificity of this receptor is unknown. No base quality information exists; no much larger clone differs at one position. As encoded in the germline V gene, CDR1 is SGHRS while CDR2 is YFSETQ. V has 2 bases trimmed and J has 5 bases trimmed; junction bases matching no gene number 4. CDR3 length: 14 amino acids, cysteine to phenylalanine. Of all the DNA, just the CDR3 is kept, 42 bases in frame from base 1. Patients with a history of autoimmune disease or receiving systemic immunosuppression were excluded from the trial. Peripheral blood for TCR sequencing was collected from all dose cohorts at baseline, on cycle 4 day 1, and on cycle 7 day 1. The samples were taken from a phase I, first-in-human, multicenter, open-label dose-escalation trial of ivuxolimab. The trial enrolled adults with locally advanced or metastatic head and neck squamous cell, hepatocellular, melanoma or renal cell carcinoma. Before TCR sequencing, CD4+ T cells and CD8+ T cells from peripheral blood were sorted into separate populations.

These data are taken from a study of OX40 agonist ivuxolimab in advanced cancers. Looking at the study overall: Ivuxolimab was a fully human IgG2 agonistic monoclonal antibody targeting the costimulatory receptor OX40 (CD134). The paper describes the monotherapy dose-escalation part (N ≈ 49 patients) of the phase I trial of ivuxolimab. Of the 50 or so patients in dose escalation, about 20 had hepatocellular carcinoma, about 15 had melanoma, 9 had renal cell carcinoma and 9 had head and neck cancer. Patients were allowed to have had prior anti-PD-1, anti-PD-L1 or anti-CTLA-4 therapy, and 40% of the dose-escalation patients had been treated with checkpoint inhibitors. In the dose-escalation cohort, more than 75% of patients were male, and the mean age was approximately 60 years, with a range of roughly 20 to 79. Intravenous ivuxolimab was administered to patients every 2 weeks at six dose levels: 0.01, 0.1, 0.3, 1.5, 3 and 10 mg/kg. The purpose of peripheral TCRbeta sequencing was to test whether ivuxolimab changed TCR sequence diversity and led to clonal T-cell expansion. Partial responses were achieved by three dose-escalation patients, of whom one had hepatocellular carcinoma and two had cutaneous melanoma.

General conclusions and limits of the study: After ivuxolimab, more expanded clones were found on average in CD8+ T cells than in CD4+ T cells. Low levels of normalized T-cell clonal expansion were also seen in some patients who did not respond. The antigen specificity of the peripheral T cells that underwent clonal expansion was not determined. At doses of 0.1 to 3.0 mg/kg, clonal expansion of both CD4+ and CD8+ T cells in blood was seen between baseline and week 6. In partial responders in the 0.1-3.0 mg/kg groups, normalized peripheral clonal expansion was found to be among the lowest, especially among CD8+ T cells.

Genomic DNA was extracted from sorted cells for sequencing of the TCRbeta CDR3 region. The immunoSEQ Assay was used to sequence the TCRbeta CDR3 regions. TCRdb took over this immuneACCESS table, retaining in-frame rearrangements with V and J assigned. Such tables are incomplete; in checked studies, under half of the missing clones stem from an unresolved V gene, and the remainder is unexplained. This sample lists tens of thousands of clones; 75% to 95% were detected once. The ten largest clones capture 2% to 2.5% of the sample. The specimen was CD4+ or CD8+ T cells sorted from blood, collected in a trial of the OX40 agonist ivuxolimab. This TCR was recovered from an adult with an advanced solid tumor such as melanoma, head and neck, liver or kidney cancer. This sequence uses TRBV5-1 and TRBJ2-1; TRBD2 aligns with 7 central bases. The CDR3 protein: CASSFGTTHNEQFF. The nucleotide sequence reads as follows: TGCGCCAGCAGCTTCGGGACTACCCACAATGAGCAGTTCTTC.